The 14 T cell receptor beta chains below all came from one sample that was sequenced in a study of CD4 T cells in relation to SARS-CoV-2 and coronaviruses. The unexposed donors gave CD4+ T cells in 2011-2018, prior to COVID-19. Sequenced by immunoSEQ multiplex PCR; TCRdb stores in-frame clones only, minus some. The sample includes tens of thousands of clones, 70% to 90% seen only once; the top ten take 1.1% to 1.5%. Material: memory CD4+ T cells from PBMCs. These receptors originate from a human donor in good health.

This clone was seen once. The V call is TRBV10-3, the J call TRBJ2-1; tentatively, D is TRBD1 (6 bases). Germline assignment: CDR1 ENHRY and CDR2 SYGVKD. The length of the CDR3 is 16 residues. V lost 3 bases, J lost 6 bases, and 18 bases lay in between. CDR3 nucleotide sequence: TGTGCCATCAGTGAATCAGGGACACTGAGGGGCAATGAGCAGTTCTTC. Its protein is CAISESGTLRGNEQFF.

In DNA, the CDR3 is TGTGCCAGCAGCTTAGTCACACAGGGCTACGAGCAGTACTTC. Its translation: CASSLVTQGYEQYF. The chain links TRBV11-2 to TRBJ2-7; a possible D gene is TRBD1 (6 bases). Germline V lookup: CDR1 SGHAT, CDR2 FQNNGV. The CDR3 has 14 amino acids. The V end lost 1 base, the J end lost 3 bases, and 10 bases lay between the germline ends.

The genes are TRBV18 and TRBJ2-4; D call uncertain. The germline V gene has CDR1 KGHSH and CDR2 LQKENI. The CDR3 covers 13 residues. Trimming removed 2 bases from V and 0 bases from J, with 2 bases in between. The CDR3 spells CASSPGAKNIQYF. In nucleotides, the CDR3 is TGTGCCAGCTCACCAGGAGCCAAAAACATTCAGTACTTC.

The chain has TRBV19 and TRBJ2-7; D gene uncertain. Trimming shortened V by 5 bases and J by 4 bases, and 15 bases separated the two germline ends. The germline V gene encodes CDR1 LNHDA and CDR2 SQIVND (reference sequence). The CDR3 has 14 residues. In DNA, the CDR3 is TGTGCCAGTAGTCCCGAGGTACCGCCTTACGAGCAGTACTTC. This codes for CASSPEVPPYEQYF.

The genes are TRBV28 and TRBJ1-5, with D possibly matching TRBD1 (5 bases). The CDR3 contains 16 residues. Germline V gene sequence: CDR1 MDHEN, CDR2 SYDVKM. CDR3: CVSLGGTGRGNQPQHF. CDR3 bases: TGTGTCTCACTGGGGGGAACGGGACGGGGCAATCAGCCCCAGCATTTT. Together with reference TRBV28 and TRBJ1-5, the CDR3 gives the full variable domain: DVKVTQSSRYLVKRTGEKVFLECVQDMDHENMFWYRQDPGLGLRLIYFSYDVKMKEKGDIPEGYSVSREKKERFSLILESASTNQTSMYLCVSLGGTGRGNQPQHFGDGTRLSIL.

The V call is TRBV28, the J call TRBJ2-1, with TRBD2 matching over 8 bases. Germline CDR1 is MDHEN and CDR2 is SYDVKM. The CDR3 has 20 amino acids. V was clipped by 8 bases and J by 8 bases; unmatched bases: 29. The CDR3 DNA follows: TGTGCCAGCCCTCCGTCAGGGGCAAGGAGCGGGAGTTTATCCCTCGATGAGCAGTTCTTC. It is translated as CASPPSGARSGSLSLDEQFF.

The rearrangement joins TRBV5-1 to TRBJ2-1, with 10 bases aligning to TRBD2. This CDR3 has 16 residues. Germline CDR1 reads SGHRS; CDR2 reads YFSETQ. V shed 6 bases, J shed 0 bases, and the junction held 6 bases outside the gene matches. Here the CDR3 DNA reads TGCGCCAGCAAGCGGACTAGCGGAAGCTCCTACAATGAGCAGTTCTTC. Translation: CASKRTSGSSYNEQFF.

This clone was recorded only once. This chain links TRBV3-1 (or the pseudogene TRBV3-2) with TRBJ2-7, with TRBD2 matching over 9 bases. V lost 1 base and J lost 2; bases outside the gene matches: 6. Germline V lookup: CDR1 LGHDT, CDR2 YNNKEL (reference sequence). The CDR3 has 16 amino acids. For the CDR3, the DNA is TGTGCCAGCAGCCAAGGATCAGCGGGAGGCCCCTACGAGCAGTACTTC. This gives the protein CASSQGSAGGPYEQYF.

The chain employs TRBV18 and TRBJ2-5; possibly TRBD1 for D (5 bases). Trimming left V 3 bases short and J 1 base short, with 18 bases between. CDR1 is KGHSH and CDR2 is LQKENI in the germline V gene. This CDR3 has 17 amino acids. The CDR3 sequence: CASSPATTAYFQETQYF. CDR3 nucleotide sequence: TGTGCCAGCTCACCCGCCACGACAGCGTACTTCCAAGAGACCCAGTACTTC.

The rearrangement joins TRBV19 to TRBJ1-6; 7 nucleotides line up with TRBD1. The germline V gene has CDR1 LNHDA and CDR2 SQIVND (reference sequence). V shed 5 bases, J shed 3 bases, and the junction held 4 bases outside the gene matches. This CDR3 is built from 15 residues. CDR3 coding DNA: TGTGCCAGTAGTCCTACAGGGGACTATAATTCACCCCTCCACTTT. Its protein product is CASSPTGDYNSPLHF.

This chain uses TRBV5-4 with TRBJ2-5; perhaps TRBD2 as D (5 bases). The CDR3 runs to 14 residues. Between the trimmed V and J ends, which lost 4 bases and 3 bases, there was a span of 13 bases. Germline values: CDR1 SGHNT, CDR2 YYREEE (reference sequence). CDR3 sequence reads: CASSLQAGEETQYF. CDR3 DNA: TGTGCCAGCAGCCTCCAGGCGGGTGAAGAGACCCAGTACTTC.

The V gene is TRBV19, the J gene TRBJ1-5; D is undetermined. CDR1 and CDR2 from the germline V gene are LNHDA and SQIVND (reference sequence). This CDR3 is built from 14 residues. Trimming removed 6 bases at V and 2 bases at J, with 11 bases between. DNA for the CDR3: TGTGCCAGTAGGGGCCCGAGGGGCAATCAGCCCCAGCATTTT. Translation: CASRGPRGNQPQHF.

This clone was observed a single time. V usage is TRBV28 and J usage is TRBJ2-3, with 15 bases fitting TRBD2. V was pared by 6 bases and J by 3 bases, with 7 bases of the junction left unmatched. In germline, CDR1 is MDHEN, CDR2 SYDVKM. The CDR3 has 17 amino acids. In nucleotides, the CDR3 is TGTGCCAGCAGCCTCGGACTAGCGGGAGGGACGACAGATACGCAGTATTTT. It yields the protein CASSLGLAGGTTDTQYF.

The genes are TRBV2 and TRBJ2-1, with 14 bases matching TRBD2. The V gene end was trimmed by 6 bases and the J gene end by 9 bases; junction bases not matched to a gene: 4. Germline V gene lookup returns CDR1 SNHLY and CDR2 FYNNEI. CDR3 length: 14 amino acids. The CDR3 coding sequence is TGTGCCAGCAGGGGACTAGCGGGAGCCGGTGAGCAGTTCTTC. The encoded protein is CASRGLAGAGEQFF.